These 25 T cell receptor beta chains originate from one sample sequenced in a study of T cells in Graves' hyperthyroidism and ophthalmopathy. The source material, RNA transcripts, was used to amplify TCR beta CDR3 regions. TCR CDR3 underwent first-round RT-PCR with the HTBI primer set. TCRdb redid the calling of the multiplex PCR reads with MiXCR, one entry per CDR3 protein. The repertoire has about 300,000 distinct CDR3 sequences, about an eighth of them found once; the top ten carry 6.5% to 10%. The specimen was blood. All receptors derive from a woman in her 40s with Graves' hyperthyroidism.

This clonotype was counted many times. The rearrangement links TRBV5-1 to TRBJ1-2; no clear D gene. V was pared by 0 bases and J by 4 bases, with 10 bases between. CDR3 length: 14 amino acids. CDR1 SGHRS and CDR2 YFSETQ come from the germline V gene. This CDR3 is CASSLDPGGYGYTF. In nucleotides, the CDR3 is TGCGCCAGCAGCTTGGACCCTGGTGGCTATGGCTACACCTTC.

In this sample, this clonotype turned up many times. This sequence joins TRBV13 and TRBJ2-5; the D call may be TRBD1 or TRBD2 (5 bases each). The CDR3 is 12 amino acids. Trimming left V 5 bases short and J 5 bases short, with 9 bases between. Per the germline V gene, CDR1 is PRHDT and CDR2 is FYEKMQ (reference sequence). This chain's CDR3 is CASSQWGETQYF. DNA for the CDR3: TGTGCCAGCAGCCAATGGGGGGAGACCCAGTACTTC.

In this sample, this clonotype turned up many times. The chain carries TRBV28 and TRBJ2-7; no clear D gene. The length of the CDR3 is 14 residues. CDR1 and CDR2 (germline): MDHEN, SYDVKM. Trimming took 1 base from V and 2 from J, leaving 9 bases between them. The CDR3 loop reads CASSLFGVAYEQYF. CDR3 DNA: TGTGCCAGCAGTTTATTTGGAGTAGCCTACGAGCAGTACTTC.

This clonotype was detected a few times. CDR3 loop: CASSVAQGNEQFF. CDR3 DNA sequence: TGTGCCAGCAGCGTAGCCCAGGGCAATGAGCAGTTCTTC. V is TRBV9 and J is TRBJ2-1, with a tentative D call TRBD1 (5 bases). The CDR3 is made up of 13 amino acids. Germline-derived CDR1 and CDR2 are SGDLS and YYNGEE. V gave up 0 bases and J gave up 6 bases, with 7 bases separating them. Combining the CDR3 with reference TRBV9 and TRBJ2-1 gives the whole variable domain DSGVTQTPKHLITATGQRVTLRCSPRSGDLSVYWYQQSLDQGLQFLIQYYNGEERAKGNILERFSAQQFPDLHSELNLSSLELGDSALYFCASSVAQGNEQFFGPGTRLTVL.

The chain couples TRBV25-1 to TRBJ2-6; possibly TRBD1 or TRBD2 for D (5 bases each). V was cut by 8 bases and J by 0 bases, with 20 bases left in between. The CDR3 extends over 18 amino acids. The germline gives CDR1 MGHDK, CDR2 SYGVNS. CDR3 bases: TGTGCCAGCTCCACCCCAGGGACGGAAAGCTCTGGGGCCAACGTCCTGACTTTC. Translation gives CASSTPGTESSGANVLTF.

The CDR3 nucleotides read TGTGCCAGCAGCGTAGATTCGGCTATGGGTTTAAGGGATGGCTACACCTTC. Translating gives CASSVDSAMGLRDGYTF. The chain couples TRBV9 to TRBJ1-2; no firm D call. This CDR3 spans 17 amino acids. Deletions cut 0 bases from V and 6 bases from J, with 21 bases between. From germline, CDR1 is SGDLS and CDR2 YYNGEE.

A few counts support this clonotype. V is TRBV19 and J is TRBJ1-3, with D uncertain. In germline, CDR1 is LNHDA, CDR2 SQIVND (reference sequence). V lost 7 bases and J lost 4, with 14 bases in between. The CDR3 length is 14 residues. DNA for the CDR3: TGTGCCAGTACGGCCACGGGTGTCGGAAACACCATATATTTT. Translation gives CASTATGVGNTIYF.

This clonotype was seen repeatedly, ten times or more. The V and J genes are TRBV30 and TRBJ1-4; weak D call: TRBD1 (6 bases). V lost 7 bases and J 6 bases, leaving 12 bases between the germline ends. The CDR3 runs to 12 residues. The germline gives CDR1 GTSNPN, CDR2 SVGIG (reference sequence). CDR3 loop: CASQRGHEKLFF. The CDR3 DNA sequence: TGTGCCTCCCAACGGGGGCATGAAAAACTGTTTTTT.

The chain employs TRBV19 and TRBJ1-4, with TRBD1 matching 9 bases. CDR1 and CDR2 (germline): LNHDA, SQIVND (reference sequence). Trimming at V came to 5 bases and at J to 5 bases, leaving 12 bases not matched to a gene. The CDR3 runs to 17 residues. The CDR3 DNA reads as TGTGCCAGTAGTTCTGGACAGGGGAAGGGGACGAATGAAAAACTGTTTTTT. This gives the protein CASSSGQGKGTNEKLFF. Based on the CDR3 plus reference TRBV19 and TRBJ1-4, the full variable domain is DGGITQSPKYLFRKEGQNVTLSCEQNLNHDAMYWYRQDPGQGLRLIYYSQIVNDFQKGDIAEGYSVSREKKESFPLTVTSAQKNPTAFYLCASSSGQGKGTNEKLFFGSGTQLSVL.

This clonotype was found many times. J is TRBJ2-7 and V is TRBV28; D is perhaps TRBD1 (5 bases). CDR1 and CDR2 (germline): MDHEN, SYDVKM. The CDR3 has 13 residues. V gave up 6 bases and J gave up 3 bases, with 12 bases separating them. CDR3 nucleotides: TGTGCCAGCAGCTCGACAGAGATCTACGAGCAGTACTTC. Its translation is CASSSTEIYEQYF. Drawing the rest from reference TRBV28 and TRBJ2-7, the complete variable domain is DVKVTQSSRYLVKRTGEKVFLECVQDMDHENMFWYRQDPGLGLRLIYFSYDVKMKEKGDIPEGYSVSREKKERFSLILESASTNQTSMYLCASSSTEIYEQYFGPGTRLTVT.

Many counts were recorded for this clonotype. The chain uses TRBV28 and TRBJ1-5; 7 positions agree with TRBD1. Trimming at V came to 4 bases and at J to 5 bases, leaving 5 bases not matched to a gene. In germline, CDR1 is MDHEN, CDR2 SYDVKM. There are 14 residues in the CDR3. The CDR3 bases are TGTGCCAGCAGTTACAGGGGCACTTATCAGCCCCAGCATTTT. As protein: CASSYRGTYQPQHF.

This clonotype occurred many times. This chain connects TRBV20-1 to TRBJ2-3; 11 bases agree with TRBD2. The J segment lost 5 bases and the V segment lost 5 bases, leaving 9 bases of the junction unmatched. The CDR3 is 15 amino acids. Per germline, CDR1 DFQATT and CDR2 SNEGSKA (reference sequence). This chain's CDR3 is CSALLAGGSGDTQYF. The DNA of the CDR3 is TGCAGTGCTCTGCTAGCGGGAGGTTCTGGAGATACGCAGTATTTT.

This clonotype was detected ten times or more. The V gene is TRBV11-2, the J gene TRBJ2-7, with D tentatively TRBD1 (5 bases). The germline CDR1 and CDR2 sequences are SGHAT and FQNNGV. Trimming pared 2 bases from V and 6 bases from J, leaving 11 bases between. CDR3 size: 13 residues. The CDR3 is CASSLYVQGEQYF. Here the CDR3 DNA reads TGTGCCAGCAGCTTATACGTTCAGGGCGAGCAGTACTTC.

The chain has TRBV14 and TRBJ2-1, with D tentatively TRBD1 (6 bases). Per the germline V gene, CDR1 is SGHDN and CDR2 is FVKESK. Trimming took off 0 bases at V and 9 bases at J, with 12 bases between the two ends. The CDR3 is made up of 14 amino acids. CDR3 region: CASSQDRGLAEQFF. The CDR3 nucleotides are TGTGCCAGCAGCCAAGATAGGGGGTTGGCTGAGCAGTTCTTC.

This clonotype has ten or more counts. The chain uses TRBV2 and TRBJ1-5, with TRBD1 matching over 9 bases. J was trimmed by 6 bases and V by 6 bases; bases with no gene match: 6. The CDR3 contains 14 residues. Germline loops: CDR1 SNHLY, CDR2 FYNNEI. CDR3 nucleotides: TGTGCCAGCAGCACAACAGGGGGCTTTCAGCCCCAGCATTTT. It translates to CASSTTGGFQPQHF.

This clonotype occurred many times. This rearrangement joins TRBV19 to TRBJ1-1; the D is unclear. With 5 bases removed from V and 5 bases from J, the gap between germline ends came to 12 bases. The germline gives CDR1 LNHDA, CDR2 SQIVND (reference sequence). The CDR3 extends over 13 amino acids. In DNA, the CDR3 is TGTGCCAGTAGTTATACCGCGGGAACTGAAGCTTTCTTT. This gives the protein CASSYTAGTEAFF.

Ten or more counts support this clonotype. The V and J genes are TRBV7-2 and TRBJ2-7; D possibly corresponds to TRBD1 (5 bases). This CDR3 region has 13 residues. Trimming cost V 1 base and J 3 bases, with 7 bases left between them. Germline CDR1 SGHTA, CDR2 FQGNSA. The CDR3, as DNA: TGTGCCAGCAGCTTAGGACAGCTCTACGAGCAGTACTTC. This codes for CASSLGQLYEQYF.

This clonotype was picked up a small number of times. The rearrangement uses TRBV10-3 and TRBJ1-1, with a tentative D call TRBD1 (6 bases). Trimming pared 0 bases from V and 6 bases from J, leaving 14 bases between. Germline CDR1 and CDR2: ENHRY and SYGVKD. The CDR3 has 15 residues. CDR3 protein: CAISESGAGFAEAFF. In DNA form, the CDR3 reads TGTGCCATCAGTGAGTCGGGGGCAGGGTTCGCTGAAGCTTTCTTT.

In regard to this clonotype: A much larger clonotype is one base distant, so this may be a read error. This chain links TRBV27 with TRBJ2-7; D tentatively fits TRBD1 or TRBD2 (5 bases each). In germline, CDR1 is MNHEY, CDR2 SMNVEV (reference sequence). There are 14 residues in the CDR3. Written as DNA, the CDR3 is TGTGCCAGCAGTCTCCACTTGGGACCATACGAGCAGCACTTC. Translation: CASSLHLGPYEQHF.

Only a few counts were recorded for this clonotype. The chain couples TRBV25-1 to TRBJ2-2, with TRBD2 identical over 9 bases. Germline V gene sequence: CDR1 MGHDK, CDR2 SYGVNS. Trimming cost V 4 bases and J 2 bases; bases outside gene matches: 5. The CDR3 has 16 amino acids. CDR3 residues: CASSVSTSGNTGELFF. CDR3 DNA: TGTGCCAGCAGTGTATCGACTAGCGGAAACACCGGGGAGCTGTTTTTT.

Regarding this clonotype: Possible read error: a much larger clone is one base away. The CDR3 loop reads CASSQDGGKLFF. The CDR3 bases are TGTGCCAGCAGCCAAGACGGCGGGAAACTGTTTTTT. The chain uses TRBV3-1 and TRBJ1-4; D is undetermined. CDR3 length: 12 residues. The V gene lost 0 bases and the J gene lost 11 bases, with 7 bases spanning the gap. The germline CDR1 and CDR2 sequences are LGHDT and YNNKEL (reference sequence).

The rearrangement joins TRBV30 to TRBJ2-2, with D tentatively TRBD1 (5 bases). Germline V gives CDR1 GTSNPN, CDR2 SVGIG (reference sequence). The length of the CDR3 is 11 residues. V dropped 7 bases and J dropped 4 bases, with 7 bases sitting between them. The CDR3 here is CASGLTGELFF. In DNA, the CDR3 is TGTGCCTCAGGGCTCACCGGGGAGCTGTTTTTT.

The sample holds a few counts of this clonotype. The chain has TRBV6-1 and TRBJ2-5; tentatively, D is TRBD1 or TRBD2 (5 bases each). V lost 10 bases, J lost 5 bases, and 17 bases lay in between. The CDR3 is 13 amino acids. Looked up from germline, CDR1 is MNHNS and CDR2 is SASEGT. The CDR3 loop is CATPGQQNETQYF. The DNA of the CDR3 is TGTGCCACCCCGGGGCAGCAAAACGAGACCCAGTACTTC.

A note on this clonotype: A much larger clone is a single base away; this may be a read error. CDR3 DNA: TGTGTCAGCAGTTCCGGTGGCTACACCTTC. It specifies CVSSSGGYTF. The gene calls are TRBV28 and TRBJ1-2; D ambiguous. The CDR3 is made up of 10 amino acids. CDR1 is MDHEN and CDR2 is SYDVKM in the germline V gene.

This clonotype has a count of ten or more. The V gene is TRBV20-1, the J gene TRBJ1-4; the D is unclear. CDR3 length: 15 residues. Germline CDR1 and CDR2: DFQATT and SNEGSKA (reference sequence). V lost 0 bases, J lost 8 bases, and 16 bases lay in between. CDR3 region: CSARDAVRADEKLFF. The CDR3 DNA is TGCAGTGCTAGAGATGCAGTTCGGGCCGACGAAAAACTGTTTTTT.